This entry lists 23 T cell receptor beta chains sequenced from one sample in a study of shared clonotypes between healthy human individuals. Here immunoSEQ multiplex PCR was the method, and the copy in TCRdb shows in-frame clones only, minus some. The table lists about 2,500,000 clones, about 92% of them singletons. Sequencing was performed on naive CD4+ T cells sorted from blood. Subset reported: CD45RA+ positively selected. All receptors come from a man aged 18 to 30 in good health.

This sequence joins TRBV2 and TRBJ2-1; D not certain. From germline, CDR1 is SNHLY and CDR2 FYNNEI. The V gene lost 0 bases and the J gene lost 6 bases, with 9 bases spanning the gap. The CDR3 has 14 amino acids. The chain's CDR3 is CASSEARQLNEQFF. The DNA of the CDR3 is TGTGCCAGCAGTGAAGCACGGCAACTCAATGAGCAGTTCTTC.

Only one count was recorded for this clone. The rearrangement links TRBV10-3 to TRBJ1-1, with D tentatively TRBD1 (5 bases). Germline V gene lookup returns CDR1 ENHRY and CDR2 SYGVKD. The V end lost 7 bases, the J end lost 3 bases, and 18 bases lay between the germline ends. The CDR3 sequence is 15 residues long. CDR3 sequence (DNA): TGTGCCATCAAGATCGGCGCGGGGCTCGACACTGAAGCTTTCTTT. It codes for CAIKIGAGLDTEAFF.

The genes are TRBV28 and TRBJ2-2, with D unclear. CDR3 length: 12 residues. V dropped 5 bases and J dropped 9 bases, with 10 bases sitting between them. Germline lookup yields CDR1 MDHEN and CDR2 SYDVKM. The CDR3 nucleotides are TGTGCCAGCAGTCCTCGTGGGAGGGAGCTGTTTTTT. Its protein product is CASSPRGRELFF.

The rearrangement uses TRBV11-2 and TRBJ1-4, with D unclear. Between the trimmed V and J ends, which lost 3 bases and 5 bases, there was a span of 13 bases. The CDR3 spans 15 residues. From germline, CDR1 is SGHAT and CDR2 FQNNGV. CDR3 sequence reads: CASSFRPALNEKLFF. CDR3 sequence (DNA): TGTGCCAGCAGCTTCCGTCCCGCCTTAAATGAAAAACTGTTTTTT. Complete variable domain (other parts from reference TRBV11-2 and TRBJ1-4): EAGVAQSPRYKIIEKRQSVAFWCNPISGHATLYWYQQILGQGPKLLIQFQNNGVVDDSQLPKDRFSAERLKGVDSTLKIQPAKLEDSAVYLCASSFRPALNEKLFFGSGTQLSVL.

The J gene is TRBJ2-1, the V gene TRBV29-1; D is perhaps TRBD1 (6 bases). Trimming stripped 2 bases from V and 3 bases from J, with 8 bases between. CDR1 and CDR2 (germline): SQVTM, ANQGSEA. The CDR3 length is 13 residues. The CDR3 here is CSVELDSYNEQFF. The CDR3 nucleotides read TGCAGCGTTGAACTGGACAGCTACAATGAGCAGTTCTTC.

The chain couples TRBV5-1 to TRBJ2-5, with D perhaps matching TRBD2 (5 bases). This CDR3 is built from 14 residues. Germline CDR1 is SGHRS and CDR2 is YFSETQ. With 1 base removed from V and 4 bases from J, the gap between germline ends came to 11 bases. CDR3 DNA: TGCGCCAGCAGCTTGATACCAAGCGGAGAGACCCAGTACTTC. As protein: CASSLIPSGETQYF.

The chain carries TRBV9 and TRBJ1-6; D is undetermined. V was shortened by 2 bases and J by 9 bases, with 9 bases between the two germline ends. The CDR3 is 13 amino acids. The germline V gene has CDR1 SGDLS and CDR2 YYNGEE. The CDR3 DNA reads as TGTGCCAGCAGCGTTGAGGCAGGTTCACCCCTCCACTTT. Amino acid sequence: CASSVEAGSPLHF.

J is TRBJ1-5 and V is TRBV28, with TRBD1 matching over 7 bases. CDR1 and CDR2 (germline): MDHEN, SYDVKM. The CDR3 runs 16 residues. Trimming took 5 bases from V and 6 from J; bases not matched to a gene: 13. The CDR3 reads CASSPTRGGVSQPQHF. Written as DNA, the CDR3 is TGTGCCAGCAGTCCAACGAGAGGGGGCGTAAGTCAGCCCCAGCATTTT.

The V gene is TRBV5-1, the J gene TRBJ1-1; D remains unclear. CDR3 length: 15 residues. Per germline, CDR1 SGHRS and CDR2 YFSETQ. The V end was cut by 0 bases, the J end by 6 bases, with 15 bases between. The CDR3 reads CASSLDTVMSAEAFF. Here the CDR3 DNA reads TGCGCCAGCAGCTTGGATACGGTGATGAGCGCTGAAGCTTTCTTT.

The genes are TRBV10-3 and TRBJ2-7; TRBD1 might be the D (6 bases). CDR3 size: 12 residues. Germline CDR1 is ENHRY and CDR2 is SYGVKD. V was cut by 11 bases and J by 0 bases, with 11 bases left in between. The CDR3: CASRGSSYEQYF. The CDR3 coding sequence is TGTGCCTCCAGGGGCAGCTCCTACGAGCAGTACTTC.

The genes are TRBV5-6 and TRBJ2-5, with D possibly called TRBD1 or TRBD2 (5 bases each). Germline lookup yields CDR1 SGHDT and CDR2 YYEEEE. This CDR3 has 15 residues. V gave up 2 bases and J gave up 3 bases, with 14 bases separating them. The CDR3 DNA sequence: TGTGCCAGCAGCTTCGGGGCGGTCTATGAAGAGACCCAGTACTTC. This codes for CASSFGAVYEETQYF. The full variable domain, completed using reference TRBV5-6 and TRBJ2-5, is DAGVTQSPTHLIKTRGQQVTLRCSPKSGHDTVSWYQQALGQGPQFIFQYYEEEERQRGNFPDRFSGHQFPNYSSELNVNALLLGDSALYLCASSFGAVYEETQYFGPGTRLLVL.

The chain couples TRBV2 to TRBJ1-1; 7 bases match TRBD1. With V trimmed by 7 bases and J by 1 base, 12 bases remained unmatched. The CDR3 extends over 16 amino acids. Germline V gene data show CDR1 as SNHLY and CDR2 as FYNNEI. CDR3 protein: CASIQGRNSANTEAFF. Here the CDR3 DNA reads TGTGCCAGCATACAGGGGCGAAACTCCGCGAACACTGAAGCTTTCTTT.

This chain joins TRBV7-2 and TRBJ2-3; 10 bases are a match to TRBD2. The germline gives CDR1 SGHTA, CDR2 FQGNSA. The junction had 7 bases not matched to a gene; V was cut back by 5 bases and J by 5 bases. CDR3 length: 15 residues. The CDR3 loop is CASSLSGGAGDTQYF. Here the CDR3 DNA reads TGTGCCAGCAGCCTCAGCGGGGGGGCCGGAGATACGCAGTATTTT. The full variable domain, rest sourced from reference TRBV7-2 and TRBJ2-3, is GAGVSQSPSNKVTEKGKDVELRCDPISGHTALYWYRQSLGQGLEFLIYFQGNSAPDKSGLPSDRFSAERTGGSVSTLTIQRTQQEDSAVYLCASSLSGGAGDTQYFGPGTRLTVL.

The chain uses TRBV19 and TRBJ2-7, with D tentatively TRBD1 or TRBD2 (5 bases each). Trimming shortened V by 6 bases and J by 0 bases, and 21 bases separated the two germline ends. The CDR3 has 17 amino acids. CDR1 is LNHDA, CDR2 SQIVND, per germline (reference sequence). In DNA, the CDR3 is TGTGCCAGTAGCGCCTCCGGGACCAAATACCCCTCCTACGAGCAGTACTTC. This codes for CASSASGTKYPSYEQYF.

Details on this clone: Additional DNA sequences in this sample encode the identical CDR3. The rearrangement joins TRBV19 to TRBJ2-2; D remains unclear. Germline loops: CDR1 LNHDA, CDR2 SQIVND (reference sequence). The CDR3 contains 14 residues. V was cut by 1 base and J by 0 bases, with 3 bases left in between. The CDR3 here is CASSIAANTGELFF. The CDR3 DNA reads as TGTGCCAGTAGTATAGCAGCGAACACCGGGGAGCTGTTTTTT. Full variable domain (outside the CDR3, taken from reference TRBV19 and TRBJ2-2): DGGITQSPKYLFRKEGQNVTLSCEQNLNHDAMYWYRQDPGQGLRLIYYSQIVNDFQKGDIAEGYSVSREKKESFPLTVTSAQKNPTAFYLCASSIAANTGELFFGEGSRLTVL.

DNA for the CDR3: TGTGCCAGCAGTCAAACAGGGGGCTATGAAAAACTGTTTTTT. The encoded protein is CASSQTGGYEKLFF. This chain connects TRBV6-1 to TRBJ1-4, with TRBD1 identical over 9 bases. CDR3 length equals 14 residues. The germline gives CDR1 MNHNS, CDR2 SASEGT. J was trimmed by 6 bases and V by 5 bases; bases with no gene match: 4.

The rearrangement links TRBV10-3 to TRBJ1-6; 8 positions match TRBD1. V dropped 4 bases and J dropped 5; count of bases not matched to a gene: 4. The CDR3 loop spans 15 amino acids. Germline CDR1 and CDR2: ENHRY and SYGVKD. CDR3 bases: TGTGCCATCAGTGGGACAGGGAGTAATAATTCACCCCTCCACTTT. This sequence encodes CAISGTGSNNSPLHF.

The chain joins TRBV10-3 to TRBJ1-3; D unclear. This CDR3 spans 13 amino acids. V was shortened by 2 bases and J by 2 bases, with 4 bases between the two germline ends. In germline, CDR1 is ENHRY, CDR2 SYGVKD. CDR3 in amino acids: CAISEGAGNTIYF. The DNA for the CDR3 is TGTGCCATCAGTGAGGGTGCTGGAAACACCATATATTTT.

V usage is TRBV28 and J usage is TRBJ1-1; 12 nucleotides agree with TRBD1. V shed 1 base and J 3 bases; nucleotides not matched to a gene: 6. CDR3 length: 17 amino acids. CDR1 is MDHEN, CDR2 SYDVKM, per germline. CDR3 bases: TGTGCCAGCAGTTTATTGCCGGGACAGGGGGCCGACACTGAAGCTTTCTTT. Translation: CASSLLPGQGADTEAFF. Based on the CDR3 plus reference TRBV28 and TRBJ1-1, the full variable domain is DVKVTQSSRYLVKRTGEKVFLECVQDMDHENMFWYRQDPGLGLRLIYFSYDVKMKEKGDIPEGYSVSREKKERFSLILESASTNQTSMYLCASSLLPGQGADTEAFFGQGTRLTVV.

The V gene is TRBV28, the J gene TRBJ2-7; D possibly corresponds to TRBD2 (5 bases). The CDR3 has 12 amino acids. Deletions cut 3 bases from V and 6 bases from J, with 9 bases between. CDR1 is MDHEN and CDR2 is SYDVKM in the germline V gene. CDR3 residues: CASSLRVREQYF. The CDR3 region has the DNA TGTGCCAGCAGTTTGAGGGTGCGCGAGCAGTACTTC.

CDR3 bases: TGCGCCAGCAGCCAAGAGCGTGGGGTTCAGCCCCAGCATTTT. Protein: CASSQERGVQPQHF. The chain joins TRBV4-3 to TRBJ1-5; D is uncertain. Germline CDR1 LGHNA, CDR2 YSLEER. The CDR3 is made up of 14 amino acids. Between the trimmed V and J ends, which lost 0 bases and 6 bases, there was a span of 9 bases.

In its sample, this clone was seen once. The V gene is TRBV19, the J gene TRBJ2-1, with 8 nucleotides matching TRBD2. This CDR3 is built from 14 residues. V gave up 6 bases and J gave up 7 bases; unmatched junction bases: 8. CDR1 LNHDA and CDR2 SQIVND come from the germline V gene (reference sequence). The CDR3 loop reads CASRLLAERNEQFF. The CDR3 nucleotides read TGTGCCAGTAGGTTACTAGCGGAGAGGAATGAGCAGTTCTTC.

This chain links TRBV19 with TRBJ2-7; D not certain. Trimming took off 3 bases at V and 5 bases at J, with 11 bases between the two ends. Germline V gives CDR1 LNHDA, CDR2 SQIVND (reference sequence). This CDR3 region has 13 residues. The CDR3 loop is CASSIGDTDEQYF. CDR3 sequence (DNA): TGTGCCAGTAGTATCGGAGACACGGACGAGCAGTACTTC.